This TCR beta chain was identified in a study of shared clonotypes between healthy human individuals. A note on this clone: The target antigen is unknown.

Germline loops: CDR1 SGHVS, CDR2 FQNEAQ. Trimming pared 6 bases from V and 4 bases from J, leaving 13 bases between. CDR3 length equals 13 residues. Donors were healthy HIV-negative adults without recent acute infections or vaccinations. Findings and caveats of the study: Incompleteness in sorted-subset sequencing, despite large depth, was shown by rarefaction.

A deep-level run was used for the assay. The protocol was immunoSEQ multiplex PCR, while the TCRdb copy is restricted to in-frame clones and leaves out a portion. The top ten clones hold 1.7% of a sample with hundreds of thousands of clones, roughly 70% of them seen once. Input material: memory CD4+ T cells sorted from blood. As for subset: CD45RA-negative fraction. The source of this sequence is a woman younger than 45 in good health. The rearrangement uses TRBV7-8 and TRBJ2-7; the D gene is possibly TRBD2 (6 bases). The CDR3 DNA sequence: TGTGCCAGCAGGGGCGGGAACCTTTACGAGCAGTACTTC. This gives the protein CASRGGNLYEQYF.